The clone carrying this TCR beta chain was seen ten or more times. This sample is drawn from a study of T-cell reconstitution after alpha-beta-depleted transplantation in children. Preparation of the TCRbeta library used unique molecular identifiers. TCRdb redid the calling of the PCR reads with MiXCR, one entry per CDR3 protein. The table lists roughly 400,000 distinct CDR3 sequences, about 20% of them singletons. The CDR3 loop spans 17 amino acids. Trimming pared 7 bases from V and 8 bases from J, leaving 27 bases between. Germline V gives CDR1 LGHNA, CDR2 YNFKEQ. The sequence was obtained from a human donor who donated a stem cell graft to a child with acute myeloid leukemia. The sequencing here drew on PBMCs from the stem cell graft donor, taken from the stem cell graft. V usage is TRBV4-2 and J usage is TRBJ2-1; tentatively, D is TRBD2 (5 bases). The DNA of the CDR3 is TGTGCCAGCACTCAGAAAGGAGCGGCCGCCGCACACGATGAGCAGTTCTTC. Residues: CASTQKGAAAAHDEQFF.